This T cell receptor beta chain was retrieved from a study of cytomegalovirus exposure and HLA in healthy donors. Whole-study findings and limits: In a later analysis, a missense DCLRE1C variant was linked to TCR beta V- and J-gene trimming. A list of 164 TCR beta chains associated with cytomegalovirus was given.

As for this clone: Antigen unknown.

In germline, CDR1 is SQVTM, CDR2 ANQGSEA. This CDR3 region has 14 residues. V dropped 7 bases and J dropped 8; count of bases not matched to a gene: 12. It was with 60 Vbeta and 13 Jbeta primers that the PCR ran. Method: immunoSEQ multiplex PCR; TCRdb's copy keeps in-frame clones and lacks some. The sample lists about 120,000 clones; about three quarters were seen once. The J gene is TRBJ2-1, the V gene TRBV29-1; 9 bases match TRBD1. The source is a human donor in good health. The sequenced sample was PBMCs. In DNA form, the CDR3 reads TGCAGCGCGGACCCGGGACAGGGTGTCGATGAGCAGTTCTTC. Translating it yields CSADPGQGVDEQFF.